This T cell receptor beta chain stems from a study of vaccination and CD4 T cells after COVID-19. Looking at the study overall: Participants were vaccinated with two doses, given as either BNT162b2 or mRNA-1273 vaccine. Samples from a few convalescent patients were taken at day 14 and days 161 to 241 post-vaccination. Whole-study findings and limits: The study found that a median approximately 84% of reactive clones in convalescent patients appeared only post-vaccination.

As to this clonotype: Its target is not known.

The CDR3 is made up of 17 amino acids. V shed 6 bases and J 1 base; nucleotides not matched to a gene: 3. Specified time point: late sampling 161 to 241 days after vaccination in a few convalescent patients. TCRdb recomputed calls from the PCR reads with MiXCR, one row per CDR3 protein. Of 30,000 or so distinct CDR3 sequences listed, more than 40% are singletons. The sequence came from a human donor who had recovered from COVID-19. The material was CD4+ T cells from blood, obtained about 7 months after SARS-CoV-2 vaccination. The rearrangement joins TRBV12-3 or TRBV12-4 to TRBJ2-6; 13 bases map to TRBD2. CDR3 bases: TGTGCCAGCAGAGGACTAGCGGGAGCGTCTGGGGCCAACGTCCTGACTTTC. Its translation: CASRGLAGASGANVLTF.